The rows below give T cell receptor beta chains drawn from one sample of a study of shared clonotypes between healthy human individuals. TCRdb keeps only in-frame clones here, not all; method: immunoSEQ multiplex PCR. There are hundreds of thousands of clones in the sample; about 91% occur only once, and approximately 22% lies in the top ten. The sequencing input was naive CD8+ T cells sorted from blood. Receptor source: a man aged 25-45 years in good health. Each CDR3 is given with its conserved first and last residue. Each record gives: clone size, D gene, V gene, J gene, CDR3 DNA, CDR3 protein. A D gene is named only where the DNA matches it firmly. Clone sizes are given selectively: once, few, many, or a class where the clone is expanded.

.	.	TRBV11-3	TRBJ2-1	TGTGCCAGCAGCACCTACTCCTACAATGAGCAGTTCTTC	CASSTYSYNEQFF
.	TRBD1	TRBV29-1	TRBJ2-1	TGCAGCGTTGAAGAAGCACCCTCGGACAGGGCTTCCTACAATGAGCAGTTCTTC	CSVEEAPSDRASYNEQFF
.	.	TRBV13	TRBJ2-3	TGTGCCAGCAGCTTCCAGCTGGAGGCGGAGACTAGCACAGATACGCAGTATTTT	CASSFQLEAETSTDTQYF
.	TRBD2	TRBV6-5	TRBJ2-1	TGTGCCAGCATTGCGGGAGGTATCTACAATGAGCAGTTCTTC	CASIAGGIYNEQFF
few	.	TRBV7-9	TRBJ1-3	TGTGCCAGCAGCTTTGCCCTGGGACTCAGCTCTGGAAACACCATATATTTT	CASSFALGLSSGNTIYF
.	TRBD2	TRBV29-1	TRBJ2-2	TGCAGCGTTTTAGGGCCTAGCGGGAGATTCCCCACGACGGGGGAGCTGTTTTTT	CSVLGPSGRFPTTGELFF
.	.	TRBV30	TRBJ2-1	TGTGCCTGGGGCTATGACGGGGGGCTCTACAATGAGCAGTTCTTC	CAWGYDGGLYNEQFF
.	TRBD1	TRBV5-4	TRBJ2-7	TGTGCCAGCAGCTTACAAGAGGACAGGGCCTACGAGCAGTACTTC	CASSLQEDRAYEQYF
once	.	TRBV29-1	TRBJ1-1	TGCAGCGTCGGGAGGGTGGAGGGGCCAGAAGCTTTCTTT	CSVGRVEGPEAFF
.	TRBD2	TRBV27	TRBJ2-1	TGTGCCACCACGGCTAGCGGGACCTACAATGAGCAGTTCTTC	CATTASGTYNEQFF
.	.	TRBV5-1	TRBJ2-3	TGCGCCAGCAGCTTCCCACTGGCGGGAAGGAAAGATACGCAGTATTTT	CASSFPLAGRKDTQYF
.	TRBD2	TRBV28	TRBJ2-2	TGTGCCAGCAGTCCCAGACTAGCGGGAGGGGAGCTGTTTTTT	CASSPRLAGGELFF
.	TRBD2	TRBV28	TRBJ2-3	TGTGCCAGCAGCCTTCAGGGACTAGCGGATAGTTACACAGATACGCAGTATTTT	CASSLQGLADSYTDTQYF